This T cell receptor beta chain emerged from a study of response to subunit inactivated influenza vaccine. The length of the CDR3 is 16 residues. The V and J ends lost 0 bases and 4 bases respectively, with 15 bases between them. The V gene's germline CDR1 is SGDLS and CDR2 YYNGEE. Regarding the study as a whole: T cells newly recruited by each seasonal influenza vaccination are few, the authors suggested.

This clonotype showed up just a few times. No antigen is known for it. TCRdb analysed the RT-PCR reads with MiXCR anew, one entry per CDR3 protein. The sample includes 170,000 or so distinct CDR3 sequences, about 10% of them seen just once. This material consisted of CD8+ T cells sorted from PBMCs, taken roughly 24 months after vaccination. This chain links TRBV9 with TRBJ2-3, with no clear D. This receptor was taken from a man aged 50 to 69 who received an inactivated influenza vaccine. Here the CDR3 DNA reads TGTGCCAGCAGCGTAGGGGGTAGCCCTTCCCCAGATACGCAGTATTTT. It codes for CASSVGGSPSPDTQYF.